The source of this TCR beta chain is a study of blood T cell repertoires in COVID-19. CDR3 size: 12 residues. Per germline, CDR1 KGHSH and CDR2 LQKENI. Trimming left V 3 bases short and J 3 bases short, with 5 bases between. TCRdb keeps only in-frame clones here, not all; method: immunoSEQ multiplex PCR. The sample includes some 220,000 clones, about 86% seen only once; the top ten take roughly 1.3%. The sequence derives from a woman aged 40 to 50 with acute COVID-19. The V and J genes are TRBV18 and TRBJ1-2; D gene ambiguous. Sequencing input: PBMCs or T cells enriched from blood (not recorded which). CDR3 in amino acids: CASSPSYYGYTF. In DNA form, the CDR3 reads TGTGCCAGCTCACCTTCATACTATGGCTACACCTTC.